This T cell receptor (beta chain) was sequenced for a study of graft-versus-host responses after intestinal transplantation. A single count supports this clone. Its antigen remains unknown. Measured with immunoSEQ multiplex PCR; TCRdb has only the in-frame clones, and not every one. The sample contains about 85,000 clones, 80% to 95% of which appear only once. In germline, CDR1 is SGHDT, CDR2 YYEEEE. CDR3 length equals 14 residues. Trimming took off 4 bases at V and 10 bases at J, with 19 bases between the two ends. This rearrangement joins TRBV5-6 to TRBJ2-3; D may match TRBD1 or TRBD2 (5 bases each). This receptor was identified in a human donor who was the organ donor for an intestinal transplant. Sample: unstimulated CD8+ T cells sorted from spleen or lymph node cells, taken before transplant. CDR3 residues: CASSPGALRAAQYF. The CDR3 DNA follows: TGTGCCAGCAGCCCCGGGGCCCTCCGGGCCGCGCAGTATTTT.